Reported below is one TCR beta chain. PCR involved 60 Vbeta and 13 Jbeta primers. Clones were sequenced by immunoSEQ multiplex PCR, and TCRdb holds only the in-frame ones, with some missing. The top ten clones hold approximately 1.7% of a sample with 100,000 to 150,000 clones, roughly 79% of them seen once. This specimen comes from a study of cytomegalovirus exposure and HLA in healthy donors. V was shortened by 5 bases and J by 5 bases, with 12 bases between the two germline ends. The CDR3 length is 13 residues. From germline, CDR1 is SQVTM and CDR2 ANQGSEA. The rearrangement joins TRBV29-1 to TRBJ1-4, with a weak D call TRBD1 (6 bases). Material for sequencing was PBMCs. This TCR came from a woman between 45 and 65 years old in good health and CMV-seronegative. The CDR3 sequence is CSVSWTDNEKLFF. As DNA, the CDR3 is TGCAGCGTTTCCTGGACAGACAATGAAAAACTGTTTTTT.